This TCR beta chain stems from a study of metastatic and nonmetastatic thyroid tumors. This CDR3 region has 14 residues. The V end was cut by 1 base, the J end by 1 base, with 6 bases between. Germline CDR1 is SGHTA and CDR2 is FQGNSA. Thyroid surgery was performed in patients who had received no treatment beforehand. TCRdb re-analyzed the PCR reads through MiXCR. The profile covers about 21,000 clones, with 30% to 35% appearing a single time and 20% to 25% taken by the ten largest. Sample: adjacent normal tissue. The sequence came from a female donor with papillary thyroid cancer or a benign thyroid nodule (not recorded which). Some clones in this sample may be carry-over from other donors' samples. The V call is TRBV7-2, the J call TRBJ2-3; D gene unclear. The CDR3 sequence: CASSLGFRTDTQYF. DNA of the CDR3: TGTGCCAGCAGCTTAGGGTTCCGCACAGATACGCAGTATTTT. The whole variable domain, filled in from reference TRBV7-2 and TRBJ2-3, reads GAGVSQSPSNKVTEKGKDVELRCDPISGHTALYWYRQSLGQGLEFLIYFQGNSAPDKSGLPSDRFSAERTGGSVSTLTIQRTQQEDSAVYLCASSLGFRTDTQYFGPGTRLTVL.